This T cell receptor beta chain is drawn from a study of shared clonotypes between healthy human individuals. Overall study context: Researchers assigned three CD4 naive, three CD4 memory, two CD8 naive and one CD8 memory plate to each donor.

Genomic DNA of each subset was evenly split across several immunoSEQ plates. The authors' processing: In the immunoSEQ data, sequences were junction-only and lacked quality scores, so filtering differed. Generated by immunoSEQ multiplex PCR, the TCRdb table keeps only in-frame clones and is missing some. That table is the source of V, J and clone size, and D and trimming were worked out from the DNA. The sample lists over 850,000 clones, about 80% occurring once. The CDR3 contains 14 residues. V shed 4 bases and J 4 bases; nucleotides not matched to a gene: 6. Germline lookup yields CDR1 SGDLS and CDR2 YYNGEE.

The specimen sequenced was memory CD4+ T cells from PBMCs. Regarding subset: CD45RA-negative fraction. The clonotype comes from a man aged 18 to 35 in good health. Some clones in this sample may be carry-over from other donors' samples. This sequence joins TRBV9 and TRBJ2-7; TRBD2 agrees at 9 bases. The CDR3 protein is CASSPRLADYEQYF. For the CDR3, the DNA is TGTGCCAGCAGCCCAAGACTAGCGGATTACGAGCAGTACTTC.